The entry below gives a single T cell receptor (beta chain) sequence along with its context. No antigen is known for it. A single base separates this from a much larger clone, so it may be a read error. This specimen belongs to a study of blood T cells in healthy people across ages. As for the study in general: Capture via template switching afforded approximately one barcoded beta molecule per two T cells. Findings and caveats of the study: TCR beta diversity correlated strongly with naive T cell percentage.

Combining a sample-barcoded 5' primer with a J-beta primer mix, a second PCR ran for about 6 to 11 cycles. TCRdb re-analysed the 5' RACE reads in MiXCR, keeping a single row per CDR3 protein. The data contain around 710,000 distinct CDR3 sequences, approximately 43% of them singletons. RNA extraction gave at least 5.5 micrograms of total RNA per sample. This CDR3 region has 16 residues. The TCR was taken from an older woman in good health. The genes are TRBV12-3 or TRBV12-4 and TRBJ2-3, with 8 bases lining up with TRBD2. The sequenced sample consisted of blood. The CDR3, as DNA: TGTACCAGCACCAGGTCCTTAGCGGGGTTCACAGATACGCAGTATTTT. It is translated as CTSTRSLAGFTDTQYF.